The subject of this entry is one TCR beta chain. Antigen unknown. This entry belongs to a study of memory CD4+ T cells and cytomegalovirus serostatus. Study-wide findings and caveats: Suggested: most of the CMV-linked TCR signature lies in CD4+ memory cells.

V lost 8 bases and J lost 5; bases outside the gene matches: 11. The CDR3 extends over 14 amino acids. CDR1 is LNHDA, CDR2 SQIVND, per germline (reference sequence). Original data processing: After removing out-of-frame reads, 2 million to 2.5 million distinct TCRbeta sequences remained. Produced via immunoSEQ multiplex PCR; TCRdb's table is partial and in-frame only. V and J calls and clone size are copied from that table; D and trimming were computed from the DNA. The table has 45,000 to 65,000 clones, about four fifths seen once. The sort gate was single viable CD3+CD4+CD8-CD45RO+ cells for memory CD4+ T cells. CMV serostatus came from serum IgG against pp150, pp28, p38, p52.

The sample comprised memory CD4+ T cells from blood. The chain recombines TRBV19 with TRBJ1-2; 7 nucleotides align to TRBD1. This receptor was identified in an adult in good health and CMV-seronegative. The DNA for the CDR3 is TGTGCCAGTGCTCCGGGACAGAAATTGTATGGCTACACCTTC. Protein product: CASAPGQKLYGYTF.